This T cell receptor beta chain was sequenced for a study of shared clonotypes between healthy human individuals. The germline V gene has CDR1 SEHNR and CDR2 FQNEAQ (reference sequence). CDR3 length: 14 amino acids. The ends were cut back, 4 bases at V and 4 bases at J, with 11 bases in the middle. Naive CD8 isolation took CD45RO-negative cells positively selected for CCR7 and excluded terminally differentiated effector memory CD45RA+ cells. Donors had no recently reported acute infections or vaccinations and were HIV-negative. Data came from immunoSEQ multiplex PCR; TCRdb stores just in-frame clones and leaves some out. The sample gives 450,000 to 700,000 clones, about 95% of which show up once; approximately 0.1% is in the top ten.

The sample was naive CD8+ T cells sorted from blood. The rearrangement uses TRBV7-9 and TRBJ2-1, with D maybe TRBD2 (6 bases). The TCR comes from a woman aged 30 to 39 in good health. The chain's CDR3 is CASSWGLPYNEQFF. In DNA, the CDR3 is TGTGCCAGCAGCTGGGGACTTCCATACAATGAGCAGTTCTTC.